The source of this T cell receptor (beta chain) is a study of blood T cells in healthy people across ages. The study, taken as a whole, reports: A roughly linear age-dependent decrease characterized TCR beta diversity per million T cells. When one million T cells were used, diversity estimates were thought to be underestimates.

With a J-beta primer mix and a sample-barcoded 5' primer, a second PCR ran about 6 to 11 cycles. TCRdb reprocessed the 5' RACE reads via MiXCR and lists one record per CDR3 protein. There are 550,000 to 750,000 distinct CDR3 sequences in the sample; over 20% occur only once, and 3.6% lies in the top ten. This clonotype appeared a few times. Its cognate antigen is unknown. Germline-derived CDR1 and CDR2 are SQVTM and ANQGSEA. V gave up 5 bases and J gave up 1 base, with 10 bases separating them. The CDR3 length is 13 residues. This TCR was sampled from a man aged 65 to 85 in good health. The sequencing sample was made of blood. This chain joins TRBV29-1 and TRBJ2-3; D possibly matches TRBD1 or TRBD2 (5 bases each). CDR3 nucleotide sequence: TGCAGCGTTTCCAGGGACGGCACAGATACGCAGTATTTT. This codes for CSVSRDGTDTQYF.